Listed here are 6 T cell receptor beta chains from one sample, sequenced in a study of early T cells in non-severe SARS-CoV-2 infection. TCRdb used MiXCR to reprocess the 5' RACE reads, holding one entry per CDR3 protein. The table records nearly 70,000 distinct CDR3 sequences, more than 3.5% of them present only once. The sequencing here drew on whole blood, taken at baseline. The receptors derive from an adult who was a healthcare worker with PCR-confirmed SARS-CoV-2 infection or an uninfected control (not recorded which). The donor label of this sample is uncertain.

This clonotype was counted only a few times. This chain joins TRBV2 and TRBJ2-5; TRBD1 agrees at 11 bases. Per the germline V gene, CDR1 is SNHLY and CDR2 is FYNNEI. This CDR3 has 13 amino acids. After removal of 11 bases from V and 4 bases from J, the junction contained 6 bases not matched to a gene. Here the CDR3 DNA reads TGTGCCGACAGGGACAGGGGGTTAGAGACCCAGTACTTC. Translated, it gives CADRDRGLETQYF.

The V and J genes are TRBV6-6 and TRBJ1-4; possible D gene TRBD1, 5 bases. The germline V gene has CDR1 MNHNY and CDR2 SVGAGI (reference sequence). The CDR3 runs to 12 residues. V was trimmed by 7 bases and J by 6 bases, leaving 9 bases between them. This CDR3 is CASTLGDEKLFF. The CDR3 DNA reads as TGTGCCAGCACCCTAGGGGATGAAAAACTGTTTTTT.

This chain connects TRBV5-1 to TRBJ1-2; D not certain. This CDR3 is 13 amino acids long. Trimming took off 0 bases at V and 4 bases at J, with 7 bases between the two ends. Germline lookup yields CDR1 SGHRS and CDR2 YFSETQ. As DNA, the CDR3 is TGCGCCAGCAGCTTGGTGGTGGGCTATGGCTACACCTTC. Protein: CASSLVVGYGYTF.

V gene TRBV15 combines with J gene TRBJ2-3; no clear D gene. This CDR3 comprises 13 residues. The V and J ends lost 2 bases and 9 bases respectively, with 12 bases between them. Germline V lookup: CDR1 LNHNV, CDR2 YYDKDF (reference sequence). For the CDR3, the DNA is TGTGCCACCAGCAGATCCAGAGAGTCAACGCAGTATTTT. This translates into CATSRSRESTQYF.

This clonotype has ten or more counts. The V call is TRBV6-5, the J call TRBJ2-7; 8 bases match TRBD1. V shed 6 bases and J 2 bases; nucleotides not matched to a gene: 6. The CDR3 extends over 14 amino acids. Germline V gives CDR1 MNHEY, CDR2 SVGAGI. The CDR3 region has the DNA TGTGCCAGCAGGAAGGGGACAGGACCCTACGAGCAGTACTTC. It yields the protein CASRKGTGPYEQYF.

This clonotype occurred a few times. CDR3 in amino acids: CASSAEAGGTDTQYF. CDR3 sequence (DNA): TGTGCCAGCAGTGCTGAAGCGGGGGGCACAGATACGCAGTATTTT. V and J are TRBV2 and TRBJ2-3; 8 nucleotides align to TRBD2. After removal of 4 bases from V and 1 base from J, the junction contained 4 bases not matched to a gene. The CDR3 contains 15 residues. CDR1 SNHLY and CDR2 FYNNEI come from the germline V gene. Looking up the rest from reference TRBV2 and TRBJ2-3 gives the full variable domain: EPEVTQTPSHQVTQMGQEVILRCVPISNHLYFYWYRQILGQKVEFLVSFYNNEISEKSEIFDDQFSVERPDGSNFTLKIRSTKLEDSAMYFCASSAEAGGTDTQYFGPGTRLTVL.